What follows describes a single TCR beta chain. No antigen is known for it. V shed 6 bases, J shed 3 bases, and the junction held 11 bases outside the gene matches. Germline CDR1 reads LNHDA; CDR2 reads SQIVND (reference sequence). The CDR3 contains 15 residues. This specimen comes from a study of cytomegalovirus exposure and HLA in healthy donors. Points from the study as a whole: Most TCR sequences proved rare, with some public TCRs found in many donors. As confirmed in vitro, a few CMV-associated chains were specific for CMV antigens. Subsequent analysis of the roughly 120 validation repertoires found a tendency for first-cohort TCR clusters to co-occur. It was around 160 TCR beta chains that were listed as cytomegalovirus-associated.

Produced via immunoSEQ multiplex PCR; TCRdb's table is partial and in-frame only. Of over 150,000 clones in the sample, 86% are singletons; the top ten hold around 20%. The rearrangement links TRBV19 to TRBJ2-7; 7 nucleotides line up with TRBD2. The source is a man aged 18 to 30 in good health and CMV-seropositive. The sample comprised PBMCs. CDR3 sequence (DNA): TGTGCCAGTAGCCTAACTCTAGCGGATATCTACGAGCAGTACTTC. Amino acids: CASSLTLADIYEQYF. The full variable domain, with the rest looked up from reference TRBV19 and TRBJ2-7, is DGGITQSPKYLFRKEGQNVTLSCEQNLNHDAMYWYRQDPGQGLRLIYYSQIVNDFQKGDIAEGYSVSREKKESFPLTVTSAQKNPTAFYLCASSLTLADIYEQYFGPGTRLTVT.